This TCR beta chain was sequenced for a study of beta chain features in type 1 diabetes. The wider study: In all, roughly 98,000,000 sorted cells from all samples were analyzed. Overall study findings and caveats: When VDJ junctions were examined, type 1 diabetes patients showed fewer insertions and more deletions.

Sequenced material consisted of expressed TCRB transcripts (all of the isolated RNA was reverse transcribed). TCRdb's table, derived via immunoSEQ multiplex PCR, lists solely in-frame clones and lacks some. This sample has 150,000 to 180,000 clones, with approximately 12% found just once. CD4+ cells of the naive, central memory, regulatory and stem cell-like memory types were sorted via CD45RO/CCR7/CD25/CD127/CD95/CD27. The CDR3 consists of 15 residues. Trimming removed 4 bases from V and 3 bases from J, with 16 bases in between. The germline V gene encodes CDR1 SGHAT and CDR2 FQDESV (reference sequence). As concerns this clone: Its cognate antigen is unknown.

V usage is TRBV11-1 and J usage is TRBJ2-7; D unresolved. What was sequenced was central memory CD4+ T cells from blood. The origin of this receptor is a man aged 18 to 29 in good health. The CDR3 DNA reads as TGTGCCAGCAGCTCGCTCAGCACGGTCGGCTACGAGCAGTACTTC. As protein: CASSSLSTVGYEQYF.